The 30 T cell receptor beta chains below were found in one sample sequenced in a study of shared clonotypes between healthy human individuals. The method was immunoSEQ multiplex PCR; TCRdb's version includes in-frame clones alone and lacks a portion of them. The data show over 1.5 million clones, around 98% seen once. The sample comprised naive CD4+ T cells sorted from blood. Sample subset: CD45RA+ positively selected. These receptors were collected from a man aged 25 to 40 in good health.

The chain has TRBV2 and TRBJ1-3, with TRBD1 matching 7 bases. Germline assignment: CDR1 SNHLY and CDR2 FYNNEI. Trimming removed 7 bases from V and 1 base from J; junction bases left unmatched: 4. The CDR3 runs 14 residues. The CDR3 spells CASNPTGSGNTIYF. As DNA, the CDR3 is TGTGCCAGCAACCCGACAGGGTCTGGAAACACCATATATTTT. Drawing the rest from reference TRBV2 and TRBJ1-3, the complete variable domain is EPEVTQTPSHQVTQMGQEVILRCVPISNHLYFYWYRQILGQKVEFLVSFYNNEISEKSEIFDDQFSVERPDGSNFTLKIRSTKLEDSAMYFCASNPTGSGNTIYFGEGSWLTVV.

This chain links TRBV7-9 with TRBJ2-7; possible D gene TRBD1, 6 bases. The CDR3 contains 14 residues. Germline V lookup: CDR1 SEHNR, CDR2 FQNEAQ (reference sequence). The ends were cut back, 5 bases at V and 4 bases at J, with 15 bases in the middle. This CDR3 reads CASSRYDRRYEQYF. DNA of the CDR3: TGTGCCAGCAGCCGATACGACAGGCGGTACGAGCAGTACTTC.

This rearrangement joins TRBV19 to TRBJ2-7; D gene unclear. Germline CDR1 is LNHDA and CDR2 is SQIVND (reference sequence). V shed 3 bases and J shed 5 bases, with 17 bases lying between them. CDR3 length equals 15 residues. The CDR3 DNA is TGTGCCAGTAGTATCGGGCAAGGCAGGTCCCACGAGCAGTACTTC. Protein product: CASSIGQGRSHEQYF.

This chain uses TRBV5-1 with TRBJ2-1; 12 bases map to TRBD2. This CDR3 region has 17 residues. With 2 bases clipped from V and 1 base from J, the junction kept 4 bases outside the gene matches. Germline-derived CDR1 and CDR2 are SGHRS and YFSETQ. The CDR3 protein is CASSLRLAGESYNEQFF. As DNA, the CDR3 is TGCGCCAGCAGCTTAAGACTAGCGGGAGAATCCTACAATGAGCAGTTCTTC.

The V call is TRBV27, the J call TRBJ2-5; D may be TRBD2 (5 bases). The germline V and J ends were trimmed by 5 bases and 1 base, with 11 bases remaining between them. CDR3 length: 14 residues. Germline V CDR1 and CDR2: MNHEY, SMNVEV (reference sequence). CDR3 in amino acids: CASSPRRGQETQYF. As DNA, the CDR3 is TGTGCCAGCAGTCCGCGACGGGGCCAAGAGACCCAGTACTTC.

Only one count was recorded for this clone. This sequence joins TRBV21-1 and TRBJ2-7; TRBD2, as called in the table, went unchecked against the DNA. TRBV21-1 is flagged as a pseudogene. This CDR3 contains 15 residues. The CDR3, as DNA: TGTGCCAGCAGACTAGCGGGGGAGACTTTCTACGAGCAGTACTTC. Translating gives CASRLAGETFYEQYF.

The chain couples TRBV6-1 to TRBJ1-2, with D possibly matching TRBD1 (6 bases). With 4 bases removed from V and 2 bases from J, the gap between germline ends came to 20 bases. The CDR3 consists of 17 residues. Per germline, CDR1 MNHNS and CDR2 SASEGT. CDR3 region: CASSGDRSTPENYGYTF. CDR3 nucleotide sequence: TGTGCCAGCAGTGGAGACAGGAGTACACCTGAAAACTATGGCTACACCTTC.

About this clone: Other nucleotide sequences from this sample produce the same CDR3. The CDR3 protein is CASSVGRGTEAFF. CDR3 sequence (DNA): TGTGCCAGCAGCGTAGGCAGGGGGACTGAAGCTTTCTTT. The chain is built from TRBV9 and TRBJ1-1; 7 bases fit TRBD1. V lost 0 bases and J lost 5; bases outside the gene matches: 1. The CDR3 runs 13 residues. CDR1 is SGDLS and CDR2 is YYNGEE in the germline V gene. The variable domain in full, completed from reference TRBV9 and TRBJ1-1, reads DSGVTQTPKHLITATGQRVTLRCSPRSGDLSVYWYQQSLDQGLQFLIQYYNGEERAKGNILERFSAQQFPDLHSELNLSSLELGDSALYFCASSVGRGTEAFFGQGTRLTVV.

The CDR3 DNA follows: TGTGCCTGGAGTGTACCCCTCCCCGGCCCAGCTAACTATGGCTACACCTTC. This translates into CAWSVPLPGPANYGYTF. V usage is TRBV30 and J usage is TRBJ1-2; D not certain. Germline lookup yields CDR1 GTSNPN and CDR2 SVGIG (reference sequence). The length of the CDR3 is 17 residues. Trimming pared 0 bases from V and 0 bases from J, leaving 17 bases between. The complete variable domain, with remaining parts taken from reference TRBV30 and TRBJ1-2, reads SQTIHQWPATLVQPVGSPLSLECTVEGTSNPNLYWYRQAAGRGLQLLFYSVGIGQISSEVPQNLSASRPQDRQFILSSKKLLLSDSGFYLCAWSVPLPGPANYGYTFGSGTRLTVV.

The chain couples TRBV2 to TRBJ2-1; D perhaps matches TRBD1 (6 bases). V was cut by 3 bases and J by 4 bases, with 16 bases left in between. The CDR3 contains 16 residues. Germline V CDR1 and CDR2: SNHLY, FYNNEI. CDR3 region: CASSDTGRGQYNEQFF. CDR3 DNA sequence: TGTGCCAGCAGTGACACAGGCAGGGGCCAATACAATGAGCAGTTCTTC.

This clone was observed once. The CDR3 spells CSVRATLNTEAFF. CDR3 bases: TGCAGCGTTCGGGCTACGCTGAACACTGAAGCTTTCTTT. This sequence joins TRBV29-1 and TRBJ1-1; D remains unclear. The CDR3 length is 13 residues. V was shortened by 5 bases and J by 0 bases, with 10 bases between the two germline ends. Germline V CDR1 and CDR2: SQVTM, ANQGSEA.

The gene calls are TRBV4-3 and TRBJ1-2, with a tentative D call TRBD1 (5 bases). The V end lost 0 bases, the J end lost 8 bases, and 19 bases lay between the germline ends. The germline V gene encodes CDR1 LGHNA and CDR2 YSLEER. The CDR3 extends over 16 amino acids. CDR3 nucleotides: TGCGCCAGCAGCCAAGAGCTGGGGCGAGGAGGGATAGGCTACACCTTC. It encodes CASSQELGRGGIGYTF.

V usage is TRBV5-1 and J usage is TRBJ2-3; 11 nucleotides align to TRBD1. CDR1 is SGHRS and CDR2 is YFSETQ in the germline V gene. This CDR3 is 14 amino acids long. Trimming removed 8 bases from V and 5 bases from J; junction bases left unmatched: 7. CDR3 DNA sequence: TGCGCCAGTCGGACAGGGGGCGAAATAGATACGCAGTATTTT. Translated, it gives CASRTGGEIDTQYF.

The chain couples TRBV25-1 to TRBJ1-3; D is uncertain. CDR3 length: 16 amino acids. Trimming took off 2 bases at V and 4 bases at J, with 15 bases between the two ends. Per germline, CDR1 MGHDK and CDR2 SYGVNS. For the CDR3, the DNA is TGTGCCAGCAGTGAAGGGTTGTCGCGATCCGGAAACACCATATATTTT. Its protein is CASSEGLSRSGNTIYF.

The chain couples TRBV4-1 to TRBJ2-3; no firm D call. Germline V gives CDR1 MGHRA, CDR2 YSYEKL. V gave up 0 bases and J gave up 4 bases, with 8 bases separating them. CDR3 size: 14 residues. The CDR3 DNA sequence: TGCGCCAGCAGCCAAGAGTCTTGGGCAGATACGCAGTATTTT. It codes for CASSQESWADTQYF.

The genes are TRBV2 and TRBJ2-1; D is unclear. V was clipped by 4 bases and J by 3 bases, with 7 bases between them. The germline V gene has CDR1 SNHLY and CDR2 FYNNEI. CDR3 length: 13 amino acids. The CDR3 loop reads CASSGDIYNEQFF. CDR3 nucleotides: TGTGCCAGCAGTGGGGATATCTACAATGAGCAGTTCTTC.

Remarks on this clone: In the same sample, other DNA sequences code for this CDR3. The CDR3 bases are TGTGCCAGCAGCAAGGGCCAAACCTACGAGCAGTACTTC. Translating it yields CASSKGQTYEQYF. The gene calls are TRBV5-4 and TRBJ2-7; no reliable D call. Trimming cost V 4 bases and J 2 bases, with 10 bases left between them. The CDR3 extends over 13 amino acids. Looked up from germline, CDR1 is SGHNT and CDR2 is YYREEE (reference sequence).

The gene calls are TRBV9 and TRBJ2-3, with D perhaps TRBD1 or TRBD2 (6 bases each). The CDR3 is 17 amino acids. V lost 0 bases and J 1 base, leaving 15 bases between the germline ends. Looked up from germline, CDR1 is SGDLS and CDR2 is YYNGEE. The CDR3 loop is CASSVGGTGAGTDTQYF. Here the CDR3 DNA reads TGTGCCAGCAGCGTAGGCGGGACGGGGGCCGGCACAGATACGCAGTATTTT.

Comment on this clone: The same CDR3 can be traced to other DNA sequences in this sample. V gene TRBV11-3 combines with J gene TRBJ2-3; no firm D call. V lost 2 bases and J 4 bases, leaving 4 bases between the germline ends. The CDR3 contains 12 residues. Germline values: CDR1 SGHNT, CDR2 YENEEA. CDR3 nucleotides: TGTGCCAGCAGCTTAACACCAGATACGCAGTATTTT. Amino acids: CASSLTPDTQYF. The whole variable domain, remainder taken from reference TRBV11-3 and TRBJ2-3, is EAGVVQSPRYKIIEKKQPVAFWCNPISGHNTLYWYLQNLGQGPELLIRYENEEAVDDSQLPKDRFSAERLKGVDSTLKIQPAELGDSAVYLCASSLTPDTQYFGPGTRLTVL.

A word on this clone: The same CDR3 arises from other DNA sequences in this sample as well. The chain combines TRBV29-1 with TRBJ2-3; D gene ambiguous. V dropped 7 bases and J dropped 1 base, with 9 bases sitting between them. Germline V CDR1 and CDR2: SQVTM, ANQGSEA. The CDR3 extends over 12 amino acids. CDR3 DNA sequence: TGCAGCGGTAGCACTGGCACAGATACGCAGTATTTT. The encoded protein is CSGSTGTDTQYF.

In the case of this clone: The identical CDR3 is also encoded by other nucleotide sequences in the sample. The chain joins TRBV7-9 to TRBJ2-3; a possible D gene is TRBD2 (6 bases). The V gene's germline CDR1 is SEHNR and CDR2 FQNEAQ (reference sequence). The ends were cut back, 3 bases at V and 2 bases at J, with 9 bases in the middle. The CDR3 length is 14 residues. CDR3 region: CASSLGTSTDTQYF. The CDR3 nucleotides read TGTGCCAGCAGCTTGGGGACTTCCACAGATACGCAGTATTTT. Full variable domain (remainder filled in from reference TRBV7-9 and TRBJ2-3): DTGVSQNPRHKITKRGQNVTFRCDPISEHNRLYWYRQTLGQGPEFLTYFQNEAQLEKSRLLSDRFSAERPKGSFSTLEIQRTEQGDSAMYLCASSLGTSTDTQYFGPGTRLTVL.

V gene TRBV5-1 combines with J gene TRBJ1-2, with D perhaps TRBD1 (6 bases). The CDR3 runs 15 residues. Germline CDR1 is SGHRS and CDR2 is YFSETQ. Trimming cost V 5 bases and J 6 bases, with 20 bases left between them. The CDR3 is CASRIYREPVDGYTF. In DNA, the CDR3 is TGCGCCAGCAGAATCTACAGGGAACCGGTGGATGGCTACACCTTC.

The rearrangement uses TRBV29-1 and TRBJ1-1; D gene ambiguous. V was cut by 3 bases and J by 5 bases, with 7 bases left in between. Germline V gene data show CDR1 as SQVTM and CDR2 as ANQGSEA. This CDR3 contains 11 residues. The CDR3 DNA reads TGCAGCGTTGATCTGGTTACTGAAGCTTTCTTT. Encoded protein: CSVDLVTEAFF.

The chain has TRBV9 and TRBJ1-2; D is possibly TRBD1 (6 bases). Trimming removed 2 bases from V and 8 bases from J, with 16 bases in between. Germline V lookup: CDR1 SGDLS, CDR2 YYNGEE. CDR3 size: 14 residues. The CDR3 DNA follows: TGTGCCAGCAGCGTCTCACAGGGTTTACAGGGCTACACCTTC. It encodes CASSVSQGLQGYTF. Combining the CDR3 with reference TRBV9 and TRBJ1-2 gives the whole variable domain DSGVTQTPKHLITATGQRVTLRCSPRSGDLSVYWYQQSLDQGLQFLIQYYNGEERAKGNILERFSAQQFPDLHSELNLSSLELGDSALYFCASSVSQGLQGYTFGSGTRLTVV.

This clone has only one observation. The chain carries TRBV11-2 and TRBJ1-1, with D unclear. CDR1 and CDR2 (germline): SGHAT, FQNNGV. Trimming left V 5 bases short and J 7 bases short, with 17 bases between. The CDR3 is 14 residues long. CDR3: CASSPNIGGLEAFF. CDR3 coding DNA: TGTGCCAGCAGCCCGAACATTGGCGGCCTTGAAGCTTTCTTT.

Comment on this clone: Other DNA sequences of this sample code for an identical CDR3. The gene calls are TRBV14 and TRBJ2-1; tentatively, D is TRBD2 (6 bases). CDR1 SGHDN and CDR2 FVKESK come from the germline V gene. V was shortened by 3 bases and J by 4 bases, with 7 bases between the two germline ends. The CDR3 covers 13 residues. The DNA of the CDR3 is TGTGCCAGCAGCCAGGGACTTTACAATGAGCAGTTCTTC. Its translation: CASSQGLYNEQFF.

This clone showed up just once. This chain uses TRBV6-1 with TRBJ2-7; D remains unclear. Germline assignment: CDR1 MNHNS and CDR2 SASEGT. V shed 4 bases and J shed 4 bases, with 17 bases lying between them. The CDR3 spans 15 residues. CDR3: CASSGRQRGKYEQYF. CDR3 nucleotides: TGTGCCAGCAGTGGGCGGCAGAGAGGTAAATACGAGCAGTACTTC.

The chain's CDR3 is CASSVRDADNEQFF. The CDR3 region has the DNA TGTGCCAGCAGCGTCCGGGACGCCGACAATGAGCAGTTCTTC. The chain recombines TRBV9 with TRBJ2-1; D tentatively reads TRBD1 or TRBD2 (5 bases each). CDR3 length: 14 amino acids. CDR1 is SGDLS and CDR2 is YYNGEE in the germline V gene. Trimming pared 2 bases from V and 5 bases from J, leaving 11 bases between.

CDR3 region: CASSPVSSGTEAFF. Written as DNA, the CDR3 is TGTGCCAGCAGCCCCGTTTCGTCGGGGACTGAAGCTTTCTTT. This sequence joins TRBV11-2 and TRBJ1-1; no firm D call. The V and J ends lost 5 bases and 5 bases respectively, with 15 bases between them. The germline V gene has CDR1 SGHAT and CDR2 FQNNGV. The CDR3 consists of 14 residues.

The CDR3 here is CASRGKARLAGVDEQFF. DNA of the CDR3: TGTGCCAGCAGGGGGAAAGCCCGACTAGCGGGAGTTGATGAGCAGTTCTTC. The chain has TRBV7-9 and TRBJ2-1; 12 bases align to TRBD2. V lost 6 bases and J lost 8; bases outside the gene matches: 14. The CDR3 is 17 residues long. Germline CDR1 SEHNR, CDR2 FQNEAQ (reference sequence).